The clone carrying this T cell receptor beta chain was found many times. Its specificity is unknown. TCRdb re-called the 5' RACE reads with MiXCR, one entry per CDR3 protein. The table lists about 570,000 distinct CDR3 sequences, 9% to 10% of them singletons. This record comes from a study of identical twins. Notes on the study in general: With abundant cord blood beta clonotypes, insertions were fewer; memory repertoires showed no such pattern.

V lost 3 bases, J lost 3 bases, and 9 bases lay in between. The CDR3 is 14 amino acids. Another study also made use of these data, one on yellow fever vaccine responses in identical twins.

This chain connects TRBV12-3 or TRBV12-4 to TRBJ2-1, with D possibly TRBD2 on 6 matching bases. The receptor comes from a woman aged 18-29 years in good health. The source material was PBMCs. As DNA, the CDR3 is TGTGCCAGCAGTTTTGCGGGGATCTACAATGAGCAGTTCTTC. Protein sequence: CASSFAGIYNEQFF.